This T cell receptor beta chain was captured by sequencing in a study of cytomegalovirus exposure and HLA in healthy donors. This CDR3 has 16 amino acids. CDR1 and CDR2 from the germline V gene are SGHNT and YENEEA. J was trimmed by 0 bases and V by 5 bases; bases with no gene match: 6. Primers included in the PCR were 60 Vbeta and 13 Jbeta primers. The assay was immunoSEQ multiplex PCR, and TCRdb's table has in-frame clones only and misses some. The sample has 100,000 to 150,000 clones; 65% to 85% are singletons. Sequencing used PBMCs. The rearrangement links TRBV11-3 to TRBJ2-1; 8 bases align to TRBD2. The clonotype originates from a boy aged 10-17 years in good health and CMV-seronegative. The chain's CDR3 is CASSPLAGSSYNEQFF. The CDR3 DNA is TGTGCCAGCAGCCCCTTAGCGGGAAGCTCCTACAATGAGCAGTTCTTC.